This T cell receptor (beta chain) was recovered during a study of blood T cells in healthy people across ages. In regard to this clonotype: A read error may account for a junction end that differs from germline.

A J-beta primer mix and a sample-barcoded 5' primer were used in a second PCR of roughly 7 to 12 cycles. MiXCR, run by TCRdb on the 5' RACE reads, gives a single entry per CDR3 protein. Here the sample spans roughly 2 million distinct CDR3 sequences, roughly 49% being singletons. This TCR derives from a woman between 40 and 55 years old in good health. Sequencing input: blood.

The CDR3 spells CASSQGEVSNQPQHF. The CDR3 region has the DNA TGTGCCAGTAGCCAAGGGGAGGTGAGCAATCAGCCCCAGCATTTT. The J gene is TRBJ1-5, the V gene TRBV3-1; D is perhaps TRBD1 (5 bases). This CDR3 has 15 amino acids. Germline CDR1 reads LGHDT; CDR2 reads YNNKEL (reference sequence).